The 7 T cell receptor beta chains given below trace back to one sample, sequenced in a study of post-analysis software for immune sequencing data. TCR beta cDNA libraries included unique molecular identifiers. TCRdb re-analysed the PCR reads in MiXCR, keeping a single row per CDR3 protein. The table lists around 160,000 distinct CDR3 sequences, about 34% of them singletons. The starting material was blood, obtained after autologous hematopoietic stem cell transplantation. The receptors were sampled from a girl between 10 and 17 years old with multiple sclerosis.

This sequence joins TRBV2 and TRBJ2-5; 9 bases fit TRBD1. The J call could be wrong; TRBJ2-7 is a better fit for the DNA end. Germline loops: CDR1 SNHLY, CDR2 FYNNEI. There are 15 residues in the CDR3. The CDR3 protein is CASSDRQGVTDEQYF. The DNA for the CDR3 is TGTGCCAGCAGTGACAGACAGGGGGTCACGGACGAGCAGTACTTC.

This rearrangement joins TRBV7-2 to TRBJ2-7; TRBD2 is a possible D gene (5 bases). Looked up from germline, CDR1 is SGHTA and CDR2 is FQGNSA. There are 15 residues in the CDR3. V was clipped by 4 bases and J by 2 bases, with 15 bases between them. CDR3 residues: CASSSRTLAAYEQYF. The CDR3 region has the DNA TGTGCCAGCAGCTCGCGGACTTTGGCGGCCTACGAGCAGTACTTC.

The sample holds a few counts of this clonotype. The chain has TRBV7-2 and TRBJ1-2, with 9 positions matching TRBD1. Germline-derived CDR1 and CDR2 are SGHTA and FQGNSA. The CDR3 loop spans 15 amino acids. The ends lost 5 bases at V and 5 bases at J; junction bases unmatched: 9. The CDR3 DNA reads as TGTGCCAGCAGCCCAAGCCTCGGGACAGGGTATGGCTACACCTTC. It codes for CASSPSLGTGYGYTF.

Only one count was recorded for this clonotype. The junction departs from the called germline gene at one end, perhaps through a read error. The V and J genes are TRBV7-2 and TRBJ2-5; D gene ambiguous. The CDR3 has 13 residues. Germline V lookup: CDR1 SGHTA, CDR2 FQGNSA. The CDR3 sequence: CANSLNQGETQYF. The DNA of the CDR3 is TGTGCCAACAGCTTAAATCAAGGGGAGACCCAGTACTTC.

This clonotype was seen a few times. The chain joins TRBV20-1 to TRBJ2-7, with a possible D match to TRBD2 (5 bases). The CDR3 has 15 residues. CDR1 and CDR2 from the germline V gene are DFQATT and SNEGSKA (reference sequence). Trimming cost V 0 bases and J 0 bases, with 12 bases left between them. For the CDR3, the DNA is TGCAGTGCTAGAGATCAGCGGAGGCCCTCCTACGAGCAGTACTTC. Its protein is CSARDQRRPSYEQYF.

The chain employs TRBV5-5 and TRBJ1-2, with D unresolved. Germline V lookup: CDR1 SGHKS, CDR2 YYEKEE (reference sequence). The ends were cut back, 0 bases at V and 6 bases at J, with 12 bases in the middle. The CDR3 contains 14 residues. CDR3 nucleotide sequence: TGTGCCAGCAGCTTGGAAAGCCCAGCCGATGGCTACACCTTC. This translates into CASSLESPADGYTF.

The chain has TRBV7-9 and TRBJ1-2; D perhaps matches TRBD1 (6 bases). V was clipped by 4 bases and J by 4 bases, with 16 bases between them. The CDR3 is 15 amino acids. The germline gives CDR1 SEHNR, CDR2 FQNEAQ (reference sequence). CDR3 in DNA: TGTGCCAGCAGCTATCATGAATTAGGGGGCTATGGCTACACCTTC. Translation: CASSYHELGGYGYTF.